The text below deals with one T cell receptor (beta chain). Its antigen remains unknown. The naive CD8 subset, CD45RO-negative cells positively selected for CCR7, excluded terminally differentiated effector memory CD45RA+ cells. The sample comes from a study of shared clonotypes between healthy human individuals. Study findings and constraints: Represented diversity (both genetic and exposure-history) was limited by the small number of donors.

The length of the CDR3 is 13 residues. Per the germline V gene, CDR1 is LGHNA and CDR2 is YSLEER. V was pared by 0 bases and J by 6 bases, with 7 bases between. The method was immunoSEQ multiplex PCR; TCRdb's version includes in-frame clones alone and lacks a portion of them. The sample holds about 2.2 million clones; around 93% are singletons and the top ten take around 1.7%. Sequenced input: naive CD8+ T cells from PBMCs. The receptor was derived from a man aged 18 to 35 in good health. Some clones in this sample may be carry-over from other donors' samples. V is TRBV4-3 and J is TRBJ2-3; D gene ambiguous. The CDR3 reads CASSQDLVDTQYF. CDR3 nucleotide sequence: TGCGCCAGCAGCCAAGATTTGGTGGATACGCAGTATTTT.